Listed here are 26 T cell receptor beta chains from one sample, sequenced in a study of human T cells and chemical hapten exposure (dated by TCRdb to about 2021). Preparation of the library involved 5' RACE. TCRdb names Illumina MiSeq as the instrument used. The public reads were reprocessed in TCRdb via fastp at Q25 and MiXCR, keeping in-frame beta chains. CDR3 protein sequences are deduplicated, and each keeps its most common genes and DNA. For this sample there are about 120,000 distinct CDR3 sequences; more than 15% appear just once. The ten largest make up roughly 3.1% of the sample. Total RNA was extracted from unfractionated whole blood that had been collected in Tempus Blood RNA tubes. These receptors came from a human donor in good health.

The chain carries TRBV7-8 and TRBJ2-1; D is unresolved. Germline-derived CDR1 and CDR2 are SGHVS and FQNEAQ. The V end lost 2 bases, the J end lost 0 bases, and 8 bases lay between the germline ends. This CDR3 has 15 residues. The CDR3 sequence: CASSLYAGSYNEQFF. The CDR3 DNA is TGTGCCAGCAGCTTATACGCAGGCTCCTACAATGAGCAGTTCTTC.

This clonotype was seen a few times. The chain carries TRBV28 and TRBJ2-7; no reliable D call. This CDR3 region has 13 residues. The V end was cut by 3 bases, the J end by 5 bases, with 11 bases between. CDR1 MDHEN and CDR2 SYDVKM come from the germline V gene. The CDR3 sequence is CASSFPGSHEQYF. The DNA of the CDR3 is TGTGCCAGCAGTTTCCCGGGTTCCCACGAGCAGTACTTC. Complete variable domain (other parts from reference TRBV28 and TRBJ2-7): DVKVTQSSRYLVKRTGEKVFLECVQDMDHENMFWYRQDPGLGLRLIYFSYDVKMKEKGDIPEGYSVSREKKERFSLILESASTNQTSMYLCASSFPGSHEQYFGPGTRLTVT.

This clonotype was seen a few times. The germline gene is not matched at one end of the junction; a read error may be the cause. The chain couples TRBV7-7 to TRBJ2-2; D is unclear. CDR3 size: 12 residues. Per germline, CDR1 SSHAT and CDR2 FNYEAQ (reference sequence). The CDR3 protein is CASSRRTGELFF. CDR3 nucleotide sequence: TGTGCTAGCAGCCGCCGCACCGGGGAGCTGTTTTTT.

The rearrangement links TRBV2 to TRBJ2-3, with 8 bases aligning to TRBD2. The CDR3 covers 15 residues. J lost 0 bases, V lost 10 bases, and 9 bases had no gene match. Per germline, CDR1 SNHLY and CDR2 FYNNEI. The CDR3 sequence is CANKASGPSTDTQYF. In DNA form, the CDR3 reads TGTGCCAACAAAGCTAGCGGGCCGAGCACAGATACGCAGTATTTT.

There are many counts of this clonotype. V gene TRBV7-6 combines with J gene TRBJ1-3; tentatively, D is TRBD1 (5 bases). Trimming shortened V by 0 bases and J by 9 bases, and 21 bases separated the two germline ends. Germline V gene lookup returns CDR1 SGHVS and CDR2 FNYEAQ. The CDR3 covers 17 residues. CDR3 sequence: CASSLALTGVFGGTIYF. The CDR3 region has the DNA TGTGCCAGCAGCTTAGCGCTTACAGGAGTCTTTGGGGGCACCATATATTTT. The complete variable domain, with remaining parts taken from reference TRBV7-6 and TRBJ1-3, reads GAGVSQSPRYKVTKRGQDVALRCDPISGHVSLYWYRQALGQGPEFLTYFNYEAQQDKSGLPNDRFSAERPEGSISTLTIQRTEQRDSAMYRCASSLALTGVFGGTIYFGEGSWLTVV.

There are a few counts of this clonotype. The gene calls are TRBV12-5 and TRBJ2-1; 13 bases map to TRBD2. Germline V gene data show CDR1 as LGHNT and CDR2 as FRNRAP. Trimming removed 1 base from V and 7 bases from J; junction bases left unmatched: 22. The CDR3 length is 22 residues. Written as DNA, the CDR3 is TGTGCTAGTGGTTTGGCAGTATCAGGGGGGGGGACTAGCGGGATTACGCTTAATGAGCAGTTCTTC. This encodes CASGLAVSGGGTSGITLNEQFF. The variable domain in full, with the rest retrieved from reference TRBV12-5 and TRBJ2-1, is DARVTQTPRHKVTEMGQEVTMRCQPILGHNTVFWYRQTMMQGLELLAYFRNRAPLDDSGMPKDRFSAEMPDATLATLKIQPSEPRDSAVYFCASGLAVSGGGTSGITLNEQFFGPGTRLTVL.

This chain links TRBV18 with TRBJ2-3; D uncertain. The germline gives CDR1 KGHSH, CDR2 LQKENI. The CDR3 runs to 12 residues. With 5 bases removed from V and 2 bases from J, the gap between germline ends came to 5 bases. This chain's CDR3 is CASSSYTDTQYF. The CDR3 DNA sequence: TGTGCCAGCTCATCCTACACAGATACGCAGTATTTT.

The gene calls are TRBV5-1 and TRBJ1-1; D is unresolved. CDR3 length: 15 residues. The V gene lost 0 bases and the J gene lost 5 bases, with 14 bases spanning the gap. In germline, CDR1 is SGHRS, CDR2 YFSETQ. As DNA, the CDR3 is TGCGCCAGCAGCTTGGGTCCATCAAGGCTGACTGAAGCTTTCTTT. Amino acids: CASSLGPSRLTEAFF.

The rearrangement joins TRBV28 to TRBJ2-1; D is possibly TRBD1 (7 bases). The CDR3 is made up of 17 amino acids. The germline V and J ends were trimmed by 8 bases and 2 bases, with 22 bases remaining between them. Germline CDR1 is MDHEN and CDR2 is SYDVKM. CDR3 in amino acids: CASSSFYQGGAYNEQFF. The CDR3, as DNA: TGTGCCAGCTCCTCGTTTTACCAGGGGGGAGCCTACAATGAGCAGTTCTTC.

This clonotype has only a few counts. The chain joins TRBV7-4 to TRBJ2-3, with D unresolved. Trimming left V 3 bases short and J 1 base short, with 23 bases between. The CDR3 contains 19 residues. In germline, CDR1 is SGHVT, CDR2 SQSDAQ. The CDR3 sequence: CASSFGYAIETMGTDTQYF. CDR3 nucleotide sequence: TGTGCCAGCAGCTTTGGATACGCAATAGAAACAATGGGCACAGATACGCAGTATTTT.

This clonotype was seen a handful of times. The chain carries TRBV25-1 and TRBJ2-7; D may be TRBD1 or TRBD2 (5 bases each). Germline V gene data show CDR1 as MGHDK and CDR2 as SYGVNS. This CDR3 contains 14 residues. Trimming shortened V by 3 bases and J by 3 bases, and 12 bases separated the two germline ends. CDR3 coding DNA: TGTGCCAGCAGTGACCCTGGGACCGTCTACGAGCAGTACTTC. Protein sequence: CASSDPGTVYEQYF.

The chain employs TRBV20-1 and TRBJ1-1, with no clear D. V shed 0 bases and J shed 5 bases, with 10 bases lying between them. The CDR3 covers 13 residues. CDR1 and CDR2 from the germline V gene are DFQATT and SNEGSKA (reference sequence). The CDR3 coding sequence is TGCAGTGCTAGAGATTTAAAGGGTACTGAAGCTTTCTTT. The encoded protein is CSARDLKGTEAFF.

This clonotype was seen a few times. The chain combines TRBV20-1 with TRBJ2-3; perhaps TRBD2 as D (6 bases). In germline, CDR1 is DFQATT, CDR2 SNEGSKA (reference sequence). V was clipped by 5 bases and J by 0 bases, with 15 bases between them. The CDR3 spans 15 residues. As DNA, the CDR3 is TGCAGTGCTGACGGGACTTACAGGAGCACAGATACGCAGTATTTT. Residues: CSADGTYRSTDTQYF.

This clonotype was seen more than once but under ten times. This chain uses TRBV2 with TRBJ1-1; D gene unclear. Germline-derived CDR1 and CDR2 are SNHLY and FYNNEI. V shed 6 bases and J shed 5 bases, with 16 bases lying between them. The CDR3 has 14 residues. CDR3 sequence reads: CASSSDGLGTEAFF. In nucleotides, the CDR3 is TGTGCCAGCAGCTCGGACGGGCTGGGTACTGAAGCTTTCTTT. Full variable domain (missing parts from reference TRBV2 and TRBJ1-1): EPEVTQTPSHQVTQMGQEVILRCVPISNHLYFYWYRQILGQKVEFLVSFYNNEISEKSEIFDDQFSVERPDGSNFTLKIRSTKLEDSAMYFCASSSDGLGTEAFFGQGTRLTVV.

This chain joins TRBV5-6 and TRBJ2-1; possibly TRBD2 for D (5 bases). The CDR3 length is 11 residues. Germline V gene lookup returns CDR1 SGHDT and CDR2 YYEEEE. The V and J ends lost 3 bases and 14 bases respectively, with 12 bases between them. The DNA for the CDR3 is TGTGCCAGCAGCTGGGGAGTTTACAAGTTCTTC. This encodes CASSWGVYKFF.

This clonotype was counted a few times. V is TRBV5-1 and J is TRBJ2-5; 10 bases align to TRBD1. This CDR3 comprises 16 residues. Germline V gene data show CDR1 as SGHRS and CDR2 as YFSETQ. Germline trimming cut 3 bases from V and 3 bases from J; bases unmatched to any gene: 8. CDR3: CASSSRTGGKEETQYF. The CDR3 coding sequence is TGCGCCAGCAGCTCCCGGACAGGGGGGAAAGAAGAGACCCAGTACTTC.

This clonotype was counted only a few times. Here the CDR3 DNA reads TGTGCCAGCTTATCTACCGGGAGCTCGCTTGGCTACACCTTC. Its translation: CASLSTGSSLGYTF. The chain joins TRBV18 to TRBJ1-2; D unclear. CDR1 is KGHSH and CDR2 is LQKENI in the germline V gene. Between the trimmed V and J ends, which lost 7 bases and 7 bases, there was a span of 19 bases. The CDR3 has 14 residues.

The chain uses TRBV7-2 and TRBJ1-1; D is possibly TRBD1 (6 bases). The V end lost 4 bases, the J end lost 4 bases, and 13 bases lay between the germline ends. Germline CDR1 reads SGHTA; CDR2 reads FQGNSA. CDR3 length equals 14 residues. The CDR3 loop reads CASSSSQGLTEAFF. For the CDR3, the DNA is TGTGCCAGCAGCTCAAGTCAGGGGCTCACTGAAGCTTTCTTT.

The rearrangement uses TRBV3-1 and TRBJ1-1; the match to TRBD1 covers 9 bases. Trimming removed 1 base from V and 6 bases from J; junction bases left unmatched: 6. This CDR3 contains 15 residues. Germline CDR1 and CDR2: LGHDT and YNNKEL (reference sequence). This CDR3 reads CASSQGDRVGSEAFF. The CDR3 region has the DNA TGTGCCAGCAGCCAAGGGGACAGGGTAGGGTCTGAAGCTTTCTTT.

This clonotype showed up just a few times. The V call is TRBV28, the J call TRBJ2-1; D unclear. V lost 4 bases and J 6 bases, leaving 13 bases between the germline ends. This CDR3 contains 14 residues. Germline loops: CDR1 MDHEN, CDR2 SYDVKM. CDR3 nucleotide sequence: TGTGCCAGCAGTTACACCCCATCCACCAATGAGCAGTTCTTC. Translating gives CASSYTPSTNEQFF.

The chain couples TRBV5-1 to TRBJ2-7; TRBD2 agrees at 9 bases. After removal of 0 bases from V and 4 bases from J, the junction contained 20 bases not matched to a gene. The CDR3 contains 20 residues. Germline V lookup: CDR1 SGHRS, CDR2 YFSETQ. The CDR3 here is CASSLASIGVAGAPGYEQYF. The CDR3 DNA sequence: TGCGCCAGCAGCTTGGCCTCGATTGGTGTAGCGGGAGCCCCGGGGTACGAGCAGTACTTC. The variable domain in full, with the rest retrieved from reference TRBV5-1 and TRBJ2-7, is KAGVTQTPRYLIKTRGQQVTLSCSPISGHRSVSWYQQTPGQGLQFLFEYFSETQRNKGNFPGRFSGRQFSNSRSEMNVSTLELGDSALYLCASSLASIGVAGAPGYEQYFGPGTRLTVT.

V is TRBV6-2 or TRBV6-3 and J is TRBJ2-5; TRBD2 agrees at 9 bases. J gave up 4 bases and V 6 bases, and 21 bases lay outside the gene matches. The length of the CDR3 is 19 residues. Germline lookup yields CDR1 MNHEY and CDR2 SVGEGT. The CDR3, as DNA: TGTGCCAGCAGCAGCCTGGTGGGCGGGAGGGCCCCCATCGCAGAGACCCAGTACTTC. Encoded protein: CASSSLVGGRAPIAETQYF.

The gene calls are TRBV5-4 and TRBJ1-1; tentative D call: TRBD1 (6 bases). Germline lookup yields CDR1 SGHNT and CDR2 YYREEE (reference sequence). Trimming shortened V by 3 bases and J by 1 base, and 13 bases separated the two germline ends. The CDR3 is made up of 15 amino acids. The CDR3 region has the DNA TGTGCCAGCAGCTATCAACAGGGACCGAACACTGAAGCTTTCTTT. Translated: CASSYQQGPNTEAFF. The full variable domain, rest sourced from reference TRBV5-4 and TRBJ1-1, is ETGVTQSPTHLIKTRGQQVTLRCSSQSGHNTVSWYQQALGQGPQFIFQYYREEENGRGNFPPRFSGLQFPNYSSELNVNALELDDSALYLCASSYQQGPNTEAFFGQGTRLTVV.

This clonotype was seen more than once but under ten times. CDR3 sequence: CASRAVVGRSGANVLTF. The CDR3 DNA follows: TGTGCCAGCAGGGCTGTAGTTGGACGGTCTGGGGCCAACGTCCTGACTTTC. V gene TRBV28 combines with J gene TRBJ2-6, with D unresolved. V lost 6 bases and J 1 base, leaving 16 bases between the germline ends. Germline loops: CDR1 MDHEN, CDR2 SYDVKM. The CDR3 is 17 residues long. Variable domain in full (rest from reference TRBV28 and TRBJ2-6): DVKVTQSSRYLVKRTGEKVFLECVQDMDHENMFWYRQDPGLGLRLIYFSYDVKMKEKGDIPEGYSVSREKKERFSLILESASTNQTSMYLCASRAVVGRSGANVLTFGAGSRLTVL.

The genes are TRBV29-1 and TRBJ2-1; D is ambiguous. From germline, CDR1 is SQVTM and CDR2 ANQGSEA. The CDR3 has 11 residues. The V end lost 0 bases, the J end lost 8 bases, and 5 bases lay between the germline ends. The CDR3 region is CSVEDLHEQFF. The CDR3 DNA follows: TGCAGCGTTGAAGATCTGCATGAGCAGTTCTTC.

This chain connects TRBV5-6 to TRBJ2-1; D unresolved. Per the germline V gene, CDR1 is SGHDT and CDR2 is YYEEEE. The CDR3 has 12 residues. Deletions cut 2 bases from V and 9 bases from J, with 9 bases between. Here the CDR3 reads CASSFLTSEQFF. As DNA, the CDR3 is TGTGCCAGCAGCTTTCTGACATCTGAGCAGTTCTTC.